These 27 T cell receptor beta chains originate from one sample sequenced in a study of blood T cell repertoires in COVID-19. The data were produced by immunoSEQ multiplex PCR, yet TCRdb's version contains in-frame clones alone and is incomplete. The sample holds over 10,000 clones; approximately 72% are singletons and the top ten take roughly two fifths. What was sequenced was peripheral blood. These receptor sequences come from a woman aged 80 or over with acute or convalescent COVID-19.

The table lists this clone with a few counts. The chain combines TRBV5-4 with TRBJ1-5; 9 nucleotides agree with TRBD1. The CDR3 covers 16 residues. J was trimmed by 4 bases and V by 3 bases; bases with no gene match: 8. The germline CDR1 and CDR2 sequences are SGHNT and YYREEE (reference sequence). CDR3 sequence: CASSWGPDRGNQPQHF. CDR3 nucleotide sequence: TGTGCCAGCAGCTGGGGCCCGGACAGGGGAAATCAGCCCCAGCATTTT. The full variable domain, its missing parts supplied by reference TRBV5-4 and TRBJ1-5, is ETGVTQSPTHLIKTRGQQVTLRCSSQSGHNTVSWYQQALGQGPQFIFQYYREEENGRGNFPPRFSGLQFPNYSSELNVNALELDDSALYLCASSWGPDRGNQPQHFGDGTRLSIL.

This clone was detected only once. CDR3 bases: TGTGCCAGTAGTATAGATTACAGGGGAGAGGCTGAAGCTTTCTTT. This codes for CASSIDYRGEAEAFF. The V call is TRBV19, the J call TRBJ1-1; 7 bases match TRBD1. The CDR3 has 15 residues. The ends lost 0 bases at V and 6 bases at J; junction bases unmatched: 7. Germline V gene sequence: CDR1 LNHDA, CDR2 SQIVND (reference sequence).

This chain connects TRBV19 to TRBJ2-7, with TRBD1 matching over 8 bases. J was trimmed by 6 bases and V by 5 bases; bases with no gene match: 6. The CDR3 sequence is 13 residues long. CDR1 is LNHDA, CDR2 SQIVND, per germline (reference sequence). Written as DNA, the CDR3 is TGTGCCAGTAGTGGACAGGGTCGGACCGAGCAGTACTTC. It translates to CASSGQGRTEQYF.

The V and J genes are TRBV7-9 and TRBJ2-7; 8 positions agree with TRBD1. J was trimmed by 8 bases and V by 1 base; bases with no gene match: 7. The CDR3 covers 14 residues. The germline V gene encodes CDR1 SEHNR and CDR2 FQNEAQ (reference sequence). This chain's CDR3 is CASSLGQGLGKQYF. CDR3 DNA: TGTGCCAGCAGCTTAGGACAGGGGCTGGGAAAGCAGTACTTC.

The CDR3 coding sequence is TGTGCCAGCAGCTTAGTCCGTGCAACTAATGAAAAACTGTTTTTT. Residues: CASSLVRATNEKLFF. The rearrangement joins TRBV7-8 to TRBJ1-4; D is ambiguous. CDR1 and CDR2 (germline): SGHVS, FQNEAQ. V was cut by 1 base and J by 0 bases, with 6 bases left in between. This CDR3 has 15 amino acids.

J is TRBJ2-3 and V is TRBV7-9; 10 positions agree with TRBD2. The CDR3 consists of 15 residues. V dropped 4 bases and J dropped 4; count of bases not matched to a gene: 5. CDR1 SEHNR and CDR2 FQNEAQ come from the germline V gene (reference sequence). CDR3 sequence (DNA): TGTGCCAGCAGCTCCCAGCGGGGGGGGGCAGATACGCAGTATTTT. Residues: CASSSQRGGADTQYF.

The chain combines TRBV5-8 with TRBJ1-4, with 11 positions matching TRBD1. The germline V gene encodes CDR1 SGHTS and CDR2 YDEGEE. CDR3 length: 13 residues. J was trimmed by 10 bases and V by 4 bases; bases with no gene match: 3. CDR3 amino acids: CASSGQGAGKLFF. The CDR3 nucleotides are TGTGCCAGCAGCGGACAGGGGGCCGGAAAACTGTTTTTT.

By share of the sample, this clone is medium-sized. The chain couples TRBV11-2 to TRBJ2-7; D perhaps matches TRBD2 (5 bases). Germline CDR1 SGHAT, CDR2 FQNNGV. Trimming stripped 2 bases from V and 0 bases from J, with 8 bases between. The CDR3 covers 14 residues. CDR3 in DNA: TGTGCCAGCAGCTTATTTGGGAGCTCCTACGAGCAGTACTTC. Protein product: CASSLFGSSYEQYF.

The chain is built from TRBV28 and TRBJ1-1, with D maybe TRBD1 (5 bases). The CDR3 consists of 11 residues. Trimming shortened V by 6 bases and J by 8 bases, and 10 bases separated the two germline ends. CDR1 and CDR2 (germline): MDHEN, SYDVKM. CDR3 protein: CASSAHREAFF. CDR3 in DNA: TGTGCCAGCAGCGCGCACAGGGAAGCTTTCTTT.

The rearrangement uses TRBV19 and TRBJ2-7; TRBD1 might be the D (6 bases). V was clipped by 4 bases and J by 4 bases, with 14 bases between them. Germline CDR1 LNHDA, CDR2 SQIVND (reference sequence). The CDR3 runs 14 residues. CDR3 coding DNA: TGTGCCAGTAGTAGGGACACCCTAGGGTACGAGCAGTACTTC. This encodes CASSRDTLGYEQYF.

This chain uses TRBV14 with TRBJ2-7, with 8 bases matching TRBD2. The ends lost 1 base at V and 3 bases at J; junction bases unmatched: 5. CDR1 and CDR2 from the germline V gene are SGHDN and FVKESK. This CDR3 is 15 amino acids long. The CDR3 DNA is TGTGCCAGCAGCCAAGGGCGGGGGGTCCTCTACGAGCAGTACTTC. It is translated as CASSQGRGVLYEQYF.

The rearrangement links TRBV2 to TRBJ1-1, with D uncertain. The germline CDR1 and CDR2 sequences are SNHLY and FYNNEI. Deletions cut 2 bases from V and 1 base from J, with 5 bases between. The length of the CDR3 is 13 residues. CDR3 sequence reads: CASSEQSNTEAFF. CDR3 coding DNA: TGTGCCAGCAGTGAACAGTCGAACACTGAAGCTTTCTTT.

The chain links TRBV6-5 to TRBJ2-3, with D tentatively TRBD1 (6 bases). V was shortened by 2 bases and J by 3 bases, with 12 bases between the two germline ends. Germline values: CDR1 MNHEY, CDR2 SVGAGI. The CDR3 has 15 amino acids. This CDR3 is CASSYAQGGTDTQYF. CDR3 sequence (DNA): TGTGCCAGCAGTTACGCACAGGGCGGAACAGATACGCAGTATTTT.

This clone is judged medium-sized. The DNA for the CDR3 is TGTGCCAGCAGTGAAACAGGGGGCGTTTCACCCCTCCACTTT. Amino acid sequence: CASSETGGVSPLHF. The chain recombines TRBV6-4 with TRBJ1-6, with 9 bases that match TRBD1. The length of the CDR3 is 14 residues. Looked up from germline, CDR1 is MRHNA and CDR2 is SNTAGT. The V gene end was trimmed by 3 bases and the J gene end by 9 bases; junction bases not matched to a gene: 3.

The chain is built from TRBV7-9 and TRBJ1-1, with 8 bases fitting TRBD1. Germline CDR1 is SEHNR and CDR2 is FQNEAQ (reference sequence). CDR3 length: 13 residues. V trimming: 5 bases; J trimming: 5 bases; junction bases outside the gene matches: 4. DNA of the CDR3: TGTGCCAGCAGCCCAGGGGGCAGGACTGAAGCTTTCTTT. Protein: CASSPGGRTEAFF.

The V and J genes are TRBV5-1 and TRBJ1-2, with 9 positions matching TRBD1. After removal of 3 bases from V and 3 bases from J, the junction contained 9 bases not matched to a gene. There are 16 residues in the CDR3. Germline-derived CDR1 and CDR2 are SGHRS and YFSETQ. Here the CDR3 DNA reads TGCGCCAGCAGCTCCGGGACAGGGTATATAGACTATGGCTACACCTTC. Its protein product is CASSSGTGYIDYGYTF.

The gene calls are TRBV7-2 and TRBJ2-7; 9 positions agree with TRBD1. This CDR3 region has 14 residues. V shed 5 bases and J 4 bases; nucleotides not matched to a gene: 6. Germline values: CDR1 SGHTA, CDR2 FQGNSA. CDR3 amino acids: CASSPGTGIYEQYF. CDR3 nucleotides: TGTGCCAGCAGCCCCGGGACAGGGATTTACGAGCAGTACTTC. Complete variable domain (other parts from reference TRBV7-2 and TRBJ2-7): GAGVSQSPSNKVTEKGKDVELRCDPISGHTALYWYRQSLGQGLEFLIYFQGNSAPDKSGLPSDRFSAERTGGSVSTLTIQRTQQEDSAVYLCASSPGTGIYEQYFGPGTRLTVT.

This clone was found a few times. The chain joins TRBV2 to TRBJ1-1; 7 bases are a match to TRBD1. V dropped 6 bases and J dropped 4; count of bases not matched to a gene: 11. CDR1 SNHLY and CDR2 FYNNEI come from the germline V gene. The CDR3 sequence is 15 residues long. For the CDR3, the DNA is TGTGCCAGCAGCGGTGACAGGGCCCCAGGCACTGAAGCTTTCTTT. This sequence encodes CASSGDRAPGTEAFF.

This clone was observed once. The V gene is TRBV6-1, the J gene TRBJ2-7; TRBD2 agrees at 8 bases. V dropped 2 bases and J dropped 2; count of bases not matched to a gene: 11. CDR1 is MNHNS, CDR2 SASEGT, per germline. The CDR3 is 17 residues long. CDR3 sequence (DNA): TGTGCCAGCAGTGAAACCTGGTCTAGCGGGCCTCCCTACGAGCAGTACTTC. Amino acids: CASSETWSSGPPYEQYF.

This clone was picked up a small number of times. The chain carries TRBV5-1 and TRBJ2-7; TRBD1 is a possible D gene (6 bases). Germline V gene data show CDR1 as SGHRS and CDR2 as YFSETQ. V lost 5 bases, J lost 0 bases, and 18 bases lay in between. The CDR3 is 16 amino acids. CDR3 sequence (DNA): TGCGCCAGCAGACCTAACCCCGGGACACCCTCCTACGAGCAGTACTTC. It specifies CASRPNPGTPSYEQYF.

The chain is built from TRBV7-2 and TRBJ2-1; 7 nucleotides line up with TRBD1. The CDR3 runs to 15 residues. The germline gives CDR1 SGHTA, CDR2 FQGNSA. V trimming: 3 bases; J trimming: 4 bases; junction bases outside the gene matches: 6. The CDR3: CASSLDRSFYNEQFF. DNA of the CDR3: TGTGCCAGCAGCTTGGACAGGAGTTTTTACAATGAGCAGTTCTTC.

Here the CDR3 DNA reads TGTGCCATCAGTCCAGGGGCTAATCAGCCCCAGCATTTT. Translation: CAISPGANQPQHF. This chain joins TRBV10-3 and TRBJ1-5, with a possible D match to TRBD1 (6 bases). The ends were cut back, 5 bases at V and 4 bases at J, with 9 bases in the middle. CDR1 is ENHRY and CDR2 is SYGVKD in the germline V gene. This CDR3 has 13 amino acids.

This chain joins TRBV6-2 or TRBV6-3 and TRBJ1-5; D is uncertain. The V end was cut by 6 bases, the J end by 8 bases, with 8 bases between. There are 11 residues in the CDR3. CDR1 is MNHEY, CDR2 SVGEGT, per germline. The CDR3 nucleotides read TGTGCCAGCAGCCACGGAGAGCCCCAGCATTTT. This sequence encodes CASSHGEPQHF.

V and J are TRBV5-1 and TRBJ2-7, with 7 bases that match TRBD1. V trimming: 2 bases; J trimming: 7 bases; junction bases outside the gene matches: 6. The CDR3 is made up of 13 amino acids. CDR1 and CDR2 from the germline V gene are SGHRS and YFSETQ. The CDR3: CASSFTGAREQYF. The CDR3 DNA is TGCGCCAGCAGCTTTACAGGGGCTAGGGAGCAGTACTTC.

This clone has just a few counts. This chain's CDR3 is CASSIDTAATNEKLFF. For the CDR3, the DNA is TGTGCCAGTAGTATAGACACAGCTGCAACTAATGAAAAACTGTTTTTT. This chain connects TRBV19 to TRBJ1-4; D not certain. V lost 0 bases, J lost 0 bases, and 8 bases lay in between. The germline CDR1 and CDR2 sequences are LNHDA and SQIVND (reference sequence). The CDR3 has 16 amino acids.

The CDR3 region has the DNA TGTGCCAGCAGCCTGGGACAGGGGGGAACCGGGGAGCTGTTTTTT. This gives the protein CASSLGQGGTGELFF. The genes are TRBV7-8 and TRBJ2-2, with 11 bases identical to TRBD1. The CDR3 totals 15 residues. J lost 5 bases, V lost 5 bases, and 4 bases had no gene match. The germline CDR1 and CDR2 sequences are SGHVS and FQNEAQ. Full variable domain (remainder filled in from reference TRBV7-8 and TRBJ2-2): GAGVSQSPRYKVAKRGQDVALRCDPISGHVSLFWYQQALGQGPEFLTYFQNEAQLDKSGLPSDRFFAERPEGSVSTLKIQRTQQEDSAVYLCASSLGQGGTGELFFGEGSRLTVL.

The J gene is TRBJ2-7, the V gene TRBV11-2; tentatively, D is TRBD2 (5 bases). The CDR3 spans 13 residues. V was cut by 7 bases and J by 2 bases, with 12 bases left in between. The germline CDR1 and CDR2 sequences are SGHAT and FQNNGV. The CDR3 nucleotides are TGTGCCAGCACCAACGTCGGGGCCTACGAGCAGTACTTC. Translation gives CASTNVGAYEQYF.